This is a list of T cell receptor beta chains from one sample in a study of blood T cells in healthy people across ages. From the 5' RACE reads, TCRdb called clonotypes with MiXCR, one entry per CDR3 protein. The table lists some 1.4 million distinct CDR3 sequences, approximately 38% of them singletons, with 7% to 9% in the top ten. Sequencing was done on a sample of blood. The receptors derive from a woman between 18 and 29 years old in good health. CDR3s include the opening cysteine and the closing phenylalanine or tryptophan. A D gene is named only where the DNA matches it firmly. The size field is filled for only some rows; it gives once, few, many or a size class.

NA,TRBJ2-3,TRBV10-3,few,CAISASLPDTQYF,TGTGCCATCAGTGCCAGTCTCCCAGATACGCAGTATTTT
NA,TRBJ2-1,TRBV6-5,NA,CASSYSRRGGGLVNEQFF,TGTGCCAGCAGTTACTCGAGAAGGGGAGGGGGCTTAGTGAATGAGCAGTTCTTC
NA,TRBJ1-2,TRBV12-3/TRBV12-4,NA,CASSVGGRSGYTF,TGTGCCAGCAGTGTTGGGGGACGCTCGGGCTACACCTTC
NA,TRBJ2-7,TRBV7-3,few,CASSLTFSNEQYF,TGTGCCAGCAGCTTAACGTTCAGTAACGAGCAGTACTTC
NA,TRBJ2-7,TRBV10-3,NA,CATGDGPYEQYF,TGTGCCACAGGGGACGGCCCCTACGAGCAGTACTTC
TRBD2,TRBJ2-7,TRBV2,NA,CASSRLAGVSEQYF,TGTGCCAGCAGCCGACTAGCGGGAGTATCCGAGCAGTACTTC
NA,TRBJ2-2,TRBV30,NA,CAWSLDTGELFF,TGTGCCTGGAGTCTGGACACCGGGGAGCTGTTTTTT
TRBD1,TRBJ2-7,TRBV7-9,few,CASSSYSGGRNINSYEQYF,TGTGCCAGCAGCTCGTACTCAGGGGGCCGAAATATAAACTCCTACGAGCAGTACTTC
NA,TRBJ1-5,TRBV20-1,NA,CSAGKGGGNRPQHF,TGCAGTGCTGGCAAAGGGGGAGGCAATCGGCCCCAGCATTTT
NA,TRBJ2-3,TRBV5-1,few,CASSLAYPPPDTQYF,TGCGCCAGCAGCTTGGCCTACCCACCCCCAGATACGCAGTATTTT
NA,TRBJ2-5,TRBV30,NA,CAWSLFSTAQETQYF,TGTGCCTGGAGTCTATTCTCGACAGCCCAAGAGACCCAGTACTTC
NA,TRBJ1-1,TRBV18,NA,CASSQQASNTEAFF,TGTGCCAGCTCACAACAGGCTTCGAACACTGAAGCTTTCTTT
NA,TRBJ1-1,TRBV7-9,NA,CASNPGTANTEAFF,TGTGCCAGCAACCCCGGGACCGCGAACACTGAAGCTTTCTTT
TRBD1,TRBJ1-2,TRBV29-1,few,CSGQDRENYGYTF,TGCAGCGGCCAGGACAGGGAGAACTATGGCTACACCTTC
TRBD1,TRBJ2-7,TRBV9,few,CASSVRGPPYEQYF,TGTGCCAGCAGCGTCAGGGGGCCCCCTTACGAGCAGTACTTC
TRBD2,TRBJ2-3,TRBV2,few,CASSTDGLAGTDTQYF,TGTGCCAGCAGTACCGACGGACTAGCGGGCACAGATACGCAGTATTTT
NA,TRBJ1-4,TRBV28,NA,CASSPIGGTNEKLFF,TGTGCCAGCAGCCCCATAGGTGGAACTAATGAAAAACTGTTTTTT
TRBD2,TRBJ2-3,TRBV10-3,few,CAISEVAGVTDTQYF,TGTGCCATCAGTGAGGTAGCGGGAGTGACAGATACGCAGTATTTT
TRBD1,TRBJ1-1,TRBV7-2,NA,CASSRQGLAFF,TGTGCCAGCAGTAGACAGGGGTTAGCTTTCTTT
TRBD1,TRBJ2-7,TRBV29-1,NA,CSVDRTGGAYEQYF,TGCAGCGTTGATCGGACAGGGGGCGCCTACGAGCAGTACTTC
NA,TRBJ2-7,TRBV3-1,NA,CASSKTDSSYEQYF,TGTGCCAGCAGCAAGACGGACAGCTCCTACGAGCAGTACTTC
NA,TRBJ2-3,TRBV5-5,NA,CASSGDISTDTQYF,TGTGCCAGCAGCGGGGACATTAGCACAGATACGCAGTATTTT
NA,TRBJ1-6,TRBV9,once,CASSVGAGTYNSPLHF,TGTGCCAGCAGCGTAGGGGCTGGAACCTATAATTCACCCCTCCACTTT
TRBD2,TRBJ2-4,TRBV7-8,few,CASSLGTSGNKLAKNIQYF,TGTGCCAGCAGCTTGGGGACTAGCGGGAACAAACTAGCCAAAAACATTCAGTACTTC
TRBD2,TRBJ2-1,TRBV4-2,NA,CASSQDMRGALNEQFF,TGTGCCAGCAGCCAAGATATGCGGGGGGCCCTTAATGAGCAGTTCTTC
NA,TRBJ1-4,TRBV10-3,NA,CAISESEGRLFF,TGTGCCATCAGTGAGTCTGAAGGGCGACTGTTTTTT
NA,TRBJ2-7,TRBV12-3/TRBV12-4,few,CASRSPVSYEQYF,TGTGCCAGCAGGTCCCCGGTCAGTTACGAGCAGTACTTC
NA,TRBJ2-2,TRBV6-6,NA,CATAGWAENTGELFF,TGTGCCACCGCGGGATGGGCGGAGAACACCGGGGAGCTGTTTTTT
TRBD2,TRBJ2-7,TRBV7-2,NA,CASSVELAGDEQYF,TGTGCCAGCAGCGTAGAGCTAGCGGGAGACGAGCAGTACTTC
TRBD1,TRBJ1-5,TRBV4-1,once,CASSQVEGAGNQPQHF,TGCGCCAGCAGCCAAGTTGAGGGGGCGGGCAATCAGCCCCAGCATTTT
TRBD1,TRBJ2-7,TRBV7-9,few,CASSGTGGNPSYEQYF,TGTGCCAGCAGCGGGACAGGGGGCAACCCCTCTTACGAGCAGTACTTC
TRBD1,TRBJ2-3,TRBV11-1,NA,CASSSPPGQESTDTQYF,TGTGCCAGCAGCTCGCCACCCGGACAGGAGAGCACAGATACGCAGTATTTT
TRBD2,TRBJ2-7,TRBV4-1,NA,CASSLSSGSFSEQYF,TGCGCCAGCAGCCTATCAAGCGGGAGCTTTAGTGAGCAGTACTTC
NA,TRBJ1-1,TRBV12-3/TRBV12-4,NA,CASRAGQNAWRAFF,TGTGCCAGCAGAGCCGGACAGAATGCCTGGAGGGCTTTCTTT
NA,TRBJ1-1,TRBV29-1,NA,CSSSTGGGTEAFF,TGCAGCTCTTCGACAGGCGGGGGCACTGAAGCTTTCTTT
TRBD1,TRBJ2-7,TRBV6-1,few,CASSEAKGAYDSEQYF,TGTGCCAGCAGTGAAGCAAAGGGGGCCTATGATAGCGAGCAGTACTTC
TRBD1,TRBJ2-1,TRBV24-1,NA,CATSDPRTGANEQFF,TGTGCCACCAGTGACCCCCGGACAGGGGCCAATGAGCAGTTCTTC
NA,TRBJ2-7,TRBV20-1,NA,CSARDGGRRYEQYF,TGCAGTGCTAGAGATGGAGGCCGACGATACGAGCAGTACTTC
NA,TRBJ2-7,TRBV10-3,NA,CALLVYEQYF,TGTGCCCTCCTCGTCTACGAGCAGTACTTC
NA,TRBJ2-3,TRBV27,NA,CASILSGTDTQYF,TGTGCCAGCATTTTATCTGGCACAGATACGCAGTATTTT
TRBD1,TRBJ2-5,TRBV12-3/TRBV12-4,few,CASSPTGSSETQYF,TGTGCCAGCAGCCCGACAGGGAGTTCGGAGACCCAGTACTTC
NA,TRBJ2-7,TRBV12-3/TRBV12-4,NA,CASSFRPGTTSDEQYF,TGTGCCAGCAGTTTCCGCCCCGGGACCACCTCGGACGAGCAGTACTTC
TRBD2,TRBJ2-2,TRBV7-2,once,CASSLVAGASGELFF,TGTGCCAGCAGCTTAGTAGCGGGGGCTTCCGGGGAGCTGTTTTTT
NA,TRBJ1-5,TRBV7-9,once,CASSLEAGISNQPQHF,TGTGCCAGCAGCTTAGAAGCAGGGATTAGCAATCAGCCCCAGCATTTT
NA,TRBJ2-7,TRBV15,few,CATSRDGKYEQYF,TGTGCCACCAGCAGAGATGGCAAGTACGAGCAGTACTTC
TRBD2,TRBJ2-7,TRBV27,NA,CASQVREGEQYF,TGTGCCAGTCAAGTACGGGAGGGCGAGCAGTACTTC
NA,TRBJ1-2,TRBV20-1,once,CSARDRARDYDGYTF,TGCAGTGCTAGAGATCGCGCCAGGGATTACGATGGCTACACCTTC